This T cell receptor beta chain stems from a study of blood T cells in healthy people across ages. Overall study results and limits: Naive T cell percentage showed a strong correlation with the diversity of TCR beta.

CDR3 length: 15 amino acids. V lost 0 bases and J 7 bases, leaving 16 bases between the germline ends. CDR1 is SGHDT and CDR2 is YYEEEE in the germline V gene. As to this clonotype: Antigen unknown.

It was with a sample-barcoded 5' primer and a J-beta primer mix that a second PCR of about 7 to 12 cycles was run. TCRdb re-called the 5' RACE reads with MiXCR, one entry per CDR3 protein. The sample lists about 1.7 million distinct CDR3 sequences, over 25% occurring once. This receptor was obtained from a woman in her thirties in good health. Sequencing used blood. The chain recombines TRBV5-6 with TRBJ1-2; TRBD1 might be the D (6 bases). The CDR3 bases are TGTGCCAGCAGCTTGGTAGCTGTGGACAGTACTGGCTACACCTTC. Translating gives CASSLVAVDSTGYTF.